Here is one T cell receptor beta chain with its context. The antigen remains undetermined. There are 16 residues in the CDR3. Germline assignment: CDR1 MDHEN and CDR2 SYDVKM. The ends lost 7 bases at V and 7 bases at J; junction bases unmatched: 17. The data stem from a study of cytomegalovirus exposure and HLA in healthy donors. The PCR contained 60 Vbeta and 13 Jbeta primers. In the study's own analysis: Unique TCR beta chains totaled roughly 81 million in a later count, with roughly 11 million of them shared. Method: immunoSEQ multiplex PCR; TCRdb's copy keeps in-frame clones and lacks some. V, J and clone size are taken as reported in that table, and D and trimming were inferred from the DNA itself. The top ten clones hold roughly 9.7% of a sample with 160,000 or so clones, about 80% of them seen once. The study, taken as a whole, reports: Information on immune exposure was restricted to one variable (CMV serostatus). Researchers reported that a few CMV-associated chains were confirmed in vitro as CMV antigen-specific.

The rearrangement joins TRBV28 to TRBJ2-7; 9 nucleotides line up with TRBD1. This receptor was taken from a young man in good health and CMV-seropositive. Sequences were obtained from PBMCs. This CDR3 is CASITRGGQGRFEQYF. The CDR3 DNA reads TGTGCCAGCATCACAAGAGGGGGACAGGGCCGTTTTGAGCAGTACTTC.